The 7 T cell receptor beta chains below come from one sample, sequenced in a study of radiation and T cells in renal cell carcinoma (dated by TCRdb to 2019 to 2021). The time point label, read with the paper, signifies: baseline pretreatment blood. The treatment or condition label corresponds to: 15 Gy SBRT to primary tumor, nephrectomy 4 weeks later. Preparation of the library involved the immunoSEQ multiplex PCR assay. The source is immuneACCESS, and TCRdb retained only in-frame sequences with V and J called. Part of the clones is not carried over; for the studies checked, unresolved V genes explain less than half of this, and the remainder is unexplained. The sample profile shows some 110,000 clones; roughly four fifths of them were found once. The top ten clonotypes cover about 3% of the sample. The material sequenced was blood, taken from a patient whose treatment included radiotherapy and nephrectomy. These TCRs come from a woman in her sixties or seventies with renal cell carcinoma.

This clone is a singleton in its sample. The rearrangement joins TRBV4-1 to TRBJ2-1; D is possibly TRBD1 (6 bases). Looked up from germline, CDR1 is MGHRA and CDR2 is YSYEKL. V dropped 4 bases and J dropped 1 base, with 11 bases sitting between them. The CDR3 is made up of 15 amino acids. The CDR3 coding sequence is TGCGCCAGCAGCCGAGAACAGGGATCCTACAATGAGCAGTTCTTC. This translates into CASSREQGSYNEQFF.

This chain connects TRBV19 to TRBJ2-5; D uncertain. Per germline, CDR1 LNHDA and CDR2 SQIVND (reference sequence). The CDR3 contains 14 residues. V shed 2 bases and J shed 1 base, with 8 bases lying between them. CDR3 in DNA: TGTGCCAGTAGTATACAAGGGCTCCAAGAGACCCAGTACTTC. Amino acid sequence: CASSIQGLQETQYF.

The gene calls are TRBV7-9 and TRBJ2-1; D call uncertain. V lost 1 base to trimming and J lost 2 bases, with 9 bases between them. This CDR3 comprises 15 residues. The V gene's germline CDR1 is SEHNR and CDR2 FQNEAQ (reference sequence). Here the CDR3 reads CASSLGSEPYNEQFF. The CDR3, as DNA: TGTGCCAGCAGCTTAGGATCGGAACCCTACAATGAGCAGTTCTTC. Full variable domain (outside the CDR3, taken from reference TRBV7-9 and TRBJ2-1): DTGVSQNPRHKITKRGQNVTFRCDPISEHNRLYWYRQTLGQGPEFLTYFQNEAQLEKSRLLSDRFSAERPKGSFSTLEIQRTEQGDSAMYLCASSLGSEPYNEQFFGPGTRLTVL.

The V call is TRBV5-1, the J call TRBJ1-5; maybe TRBD1 (5 bases). The germline V gene encodes CDR1 SGHRS and CDR2 YFSETQ. V lost 4 bases and J 10 bases, leaving 21 bases between the germline ends. The CDR3 loop spans 15 amino acids. The DNA for the CDR3 is TGCGCCAGCAGCCGCGGCCAGGGTATAAATGAACCCCAGCATTTT. The encoded protein is CASSRGQGINEPQHF.

The rearrangement links TRBV7-2 to TRBJ2-2; TRBD2 matches at 8 bases. The CDR3 covers 15 residues. Looked up from germline, CDR1 is SGHTA and CDR2 is FQGNSA. With V trimmed by 2 bases and J by 8 bases, 7 bases remained unmatched. The CDR3 coding sequence is TGTGCCAGCAGCTTACTGGGGAGCGGGAGTGGGGAGCTGTTTTTT. Translation gives CASSLLGSGSGELFF.

V usage is TRBV7-9 and J usage is TRBJ2-2, with 11 bases lining up with TRBD2. The CDR3 has 16 residues. Germline V lookup: CDR1 SEHNR, CDR2 FQNEAQ (reference sequence). Losses at the gene ends were 8 bases for V and 1 base for J; bases not matched to a gene: 6. The CDR3 region is CASAPGLAENTGELFF. The CDR3, as DNA: TGTGCCAGCGCACCGGGACTAGCGGAGAACACCGGGGAGCTGTTTTTT.

The genes are TRBV6-1 and TRBJ1-2, with unresolved D. The germline V and J ends were trimmed by 3 bases and 14 bases, with 13 bases remaining between them. This CDR3 comprises 11 residues. In germline, CDR1 is MNHNS, CDR2 SASEGT. CDR3 region: CASSDWVLVTF. The DNA for the CDR3 is TGTGCCAGCAGTGATTGGGTGCTAGTAACCTTC.